These 7 T cell receptor beta chains were all obtained from the same sample, sequenced in a study of blood T cell repertoires in COVID-19. TCRdb's copy holds only in-frame clones and misses some; the assay was immunoSEQ multiplex PCR. The repertoire holds hundreds of thousands of clones, with around 84% as singletons. Sequencing was performed on PBMCs or T cells enriched from blood (not recorded which). These TCRs come from a man aged 35-49 years who had recovered from COVID-19.

The chain combines TRBV10-3 with TRBJ1-2; TRBD1 matches 7 bases. Germline values: CDR1 ENHRY, CDR2 SYGVKD. CDR3 length: 15 residues. V shed 6 bases, J shed 3 bases, and the junction held 10 bases outside the gene matches. CDR3 loop: CAISDGAGGHYGYTF. The CDR3 DNA sequence: TGTGCCATCAGCGACGGGGCAGGGGGGCACTATGGCTACACCTTC.

This clone was recorded only once. The chain uses TRBV28 and TRBJ2-7, with 11 bases aligning to TRBD2. The CDR3 has 18 residues. Germline V CDR1 and CDR2: MDHEN, SYDVKM. J lost 3 bases, V lost 5 bases, and 15 bases had no gene match. The CDR3 DNA sequence: TGTGCCAGCAGTCCCGGGACTAGCGGACCGGAAGACTACTACGAGCAGTACTTC. Its protein is CASSPGTSGPEDYYEQYF.

The chain couples TRBV4-1 to TRBJ2-2; 8 bases line up with TRBD1. J gave up 2 bases and V 6 bases, and 11 bases lay outside the gene matches. The germline CDR1 and CDR2 sequences are MGHRA and YSYEKL. CDR3 length: 17 residues. CDR3 nucleotide sequence: TGCGCCAGCAGTGATCAGGGGGCTAGGACTAACACCGGGGAGCTGTTTTTT. Its translation: CASSDQGARTNTGELFF.

The V call is TRBV18, the J call TRBJ2-5; possibly TRBD1 for D (6 bases). The CDR3 contains 14 residues. Germline assignment: CDR1 KGHSH and CDR2 LQKENI. V was trimmed by 3 bases and J by 5 bases, leaving 13 bases between them. CDR3 nucleotide sequence: TGTGCCAGCTCACCGGACAGCCCCCCGGAGACCCAGTACTTC. It specifies CASSPDSPPETQYF.

The rearrangement links TRBV6-6 to TRBJ2-1; 7 bases agree with TRBD2. This CDR3 spans 15 amino acids. Per the germline V gene, CDR1 is MNHNY and CDR2 is SVGAGI (reference sequence). The V gene end was trimmed by 0 bases and the J gene end by 6 bases; junction bases not matched to a gene: 5. The CDR3: CASSYSGGRTNEQFF. CDR3 DNA sequence: TGTGCCAGCAGTTACTCGGGCGGGAGAACCAATGAGCAGTTCTTC.

The chain uses TRBV7-2 and TRBJ2-3, with TRBD2 identical over 10 bases. With V trimmed by 3 bases and J by 5 bases, 8 bases remained unmatched. The CDR3 has 16 amino acids. CDR1 SGHTA and CDR2 FQGNSA come from the germline V gene. Here the CDR3 DNA reads TGTGCCAGCAGCTTTGGGACTAGCGCCCCCGGAGATACGCAGTATTTT. Translating gives CASSFGTSAPGDTQYF. The whole variable domain, filled in from reference TRBV7-2 and TRBJ2-3, reads GAGVSQSPSNKVTEKGKDVELRCDPISGHTALYWYRQSLGQGLEFLIYFQGNSAPDKSGLPSDRFSAERTGGSVSTLTIQRTQQEDSAVYLCASSFGTSAPGDTQYFGPGTRLTVL.

The chain uses TRBV5-6 and TRBJ1-2, with 8 bases fitting TRBD1. This CDR3 has 17 residues. Unmatched junction bases numbered 24, after V lost 4 bases and J lost 13 bases. In germline, CDR1 is SGHDT, CDR2 YYEEEE. This chain's CDR3 is CASSRRAGGELRPFTTF. CDR3 coding DNA: TGTGCCAGCAGCCGCCGGGCAGGGGGCGAGTTAAGACCTTTTACCACCTTC.